This is a list of T cell receptor beta chains from one sample in a study of long-term antiretroviral therapy in people with HIV. Assay: immunoSEQ multiplex PCR; the TCRdb copy retains only in-frame clones and omits some. The table records around 20,000 clones, roughly 78% of them present only once. This material consisted of unsorted PBMCs, taken at the start of antiretroviral therapy, before treatment. The receptors come from a man aged 18 to 35 with HIV. CDR3s include the opening cysteine and the closing phenylalanine or tryptophan. The D gene is left open where the match is weak. Clone size appears in some rows only: once, few, many, or a class for an expanded clone.

CDR3nt,CDR3aa,len,j_gene,v_gene,abundance,d_gene
TGTGCCAGCAGCACCGACAGGGGAAGTGAGCAGCCCCAGCATTTT,CASSTDRGSEQPQHF,15,TRBJ1-5,TRBV7-2,few,TRBD1
TGCGCCAGCAGCTTGAGCGGACTAGGCTACAATGAGCAGTTCTTC,CASSLSGLGYNEQFF,15,TRBJ2-1,TRBV5-1,once,TRBD2
TGCGCCAGCAGCTCCTGGGGCGGGACAGAAGAGACCCAGTACTTC,CASSSWGGTEETQYF,15,TRBJ2-5,TRBV5-1,-,-
TGTGCCAGCAGCTTAGAGGAACTAGCGGGAGCAAACTCCTACAATGAGCAGTTCTTC,CASSLEELAGANSYNEQFF,19,TRBJ2-1,TRBV11-2,-,TRBD2
TGCGCCAGCAGCCGACTAGCGGGAGGGGTCACCGGGGAGCTGTTTTTT,CASSRLAGGVTGELFF,16,TRBJ2-2,TRBV4-1,-,TRBD2
TGTGCCAGCAGCTTGGGCCCCGGAGGTCTCCGGGAGCTGTTTTTT,CASSLGPGGLRELFF,15,TRBJ2-2,TRBV7-9,few,-
TGTGCCAGCAGTCCCCCAGGGAGGGAGACCCAGTACTTC,CASSPPGRETQYF,13,TRBJ2-5,TRBV28,-,-
TGTGCCAGCAGTTACATCCGGGCAGATACGCAGTATTTT,CASSYIRADTQYF,13,TRBJ2-3,TRBV6-5,-,-
TGTGCCAGTAGTGAGTATTTGGAAAACGATGGCTACACCTTC,CASSEYLENDGYTF,14,TRBJ1-2,TRBV19,once,-
TGTGCCAGCTCACCAAGGGGGGGTAAGGCGGAGCAGTACTTC,CASSPRGGKAEQYF,14,TRBJ2-7,TRBV18,-,-
TGTGCCACCAGCAGAGATCTGGGGGAGCAGTTCTTC,CATSRDLGEQFF,12,TRBJ2-1,TRBV15,-,-
TGTGCCAGCAGTTCCACCCCGCGGGCCCACGAGCAGTACTTC,CASSSTPRAHEQYF,14,TRBJ2-7,TRBV27,-,-
TGCGCCAGCAGCTTGTACGGGACTAGCGGGAGGGACTACAATGAGCAGTTCTTC,CASSLYGTSGRDYNEQFF,18,TRBJ2-1,TRBV5-1,-,TRBD2
TGCGCCAGCAGCCGATCTAGAATCGATACGCAGTATTTT,CASSRSRIDTQYF,13,TRBJ2-3,TRBV10-2,-,-
TGCAGCGTTGGGATGGCAGTATACAATGAGCAGTTCTTC,CSVGMAVYNEQFF,13,TRBJ2-1,TRBV29-1,-,-
TGTGCCATCAGTGAGTCCGCGGACAGGGAGTGGGAGACCCAGTACTTC,CAISESADREWETQYF,16,TRBJ2-5,TRBV10-3,-,TRBD1
TGCGCCAGCAGCCAAGTCCAACTATCTGGGGCCAACGTCCTGACTTTC,CASSQVQLSGANVLTF,16,TRBJ2-6,TRBV4-1,-,-
TGTGCCAGTAGTACCCGGGACGGAACGGGGGAGCAGTACTTC,CASSTRDGTGEQYF,14,TRBJ2-7,TRBV19,-,-
TGTGCCAGCAGCTTAAGGGGACAGGGGACTGGCTACACCTTC,CASSLRGQGTGYTF,14,TRBJ1-2,TRBV7-2,-,TRBD1
TGCGCCAGCAGCTTGGACAGGGGGCAGAGCAATCAGCCCCAGCATTTT,CASSLDRGQSNQPQHF,16,TRBJ1-5,TRBV5-1,once,TRBD1
TGTGCCAGCAGCTTATCGGCCTCTAATAGCTTGAAGCAGTACTTC,CASSLSASNSLKQYF,15,TRBJ2-7,TRBV7-9,-,-
TGTGCCAGCAGCTTCACCACCGGGGAGCTGTTTTTT,CASSFTTGELFF,12,TRBJ2-2,TRBV5-5,-,-
TGTGCCAGCAGCCCGGGACTAGCGGGACAGTATTTT,CASSPGLAGQYF,12,TRBJ2-3,TRBV7-9,-,TRBD2
TGTGCCAGCACCACAGGGGGGGGTGGCTACACCTTC,CASTTGGGGYTF,12,TRBJ1-2,TRBV7-2,-,TRBD1
TGTGCCAGTAGTATAGATCCCCCGGGACTAGCAAACGCTGAGCAGTTCTTC,CASSIDPPGLANAEQFF,17,TRBJ2-1,TRBV19,-,TRBD2
TGTGCCAGCAGCTCCGGCGATCGGGAGGTTCCCCACGAGCAGTACTTC,CASSSGDREVPHEQYF,16,TRBJ2-7,TRBV21-1,-,-
TGTGCCAGCAGCCCTCGGGGGCATGAAAAACTGTTTTTT,CASSPRGHEKLFF,13,TRBJ1-4,TRBV7-2,-,-
TGTGCCAGCAGCTTACCGGGACAGGGGGTTGAGGAGCAGTACTTC,CASSLPGQGVEEQYF,15,TRBJ2-7,TRBV5-5,-,TRBD1
TGTGCCAGTAGTACCTCTGGGAGCTCCTACAATGAGCAGTTCTTC,CASSTSGSSYNEQFF,15,TRBJ2-1,TRBV19,-,-
TGTGCCAGCAGCTTAGAATTCGGGCGCGGACAACCGCCTGATACGCAGTATTTT,CASSLEFGRGQPPDTQYF,18,TRBJ2-3,TRBV7-8,-,-
TGTGCCAGCTCACACCGCACGGGAGCGGGAGATTTGAATGAGCAGTTCTTC,CASSHRTGAGDLNEQFF,17,TRBJ2-1,TRBV18,-,TRBD2
TGTGCCAGCAGCCAAGGGTATCGGGAGACCCAGTACTTC,CASSQGYRETQYF,13,TRBJ2-5,TRBV11-2,-,-
TGCGCCAGCAGCTGGGACAGGGATGGGGCCCAGCATTTT,CASSWDRDGAQHF,13,TRBJ1-5,TRBV5-1,few,TRBD1
TGTGCCTGGAGTCTCCTAGCGGGAGGAGGGACTACAGATACGCAGTATTTT,CAWSLLAGGGTTDTQYF,17,TRBJ2-3,TRBV30,-,TRBD2
TGTGCCAGCGGAGAAGGGGGCACAATTGATACGCAGTATTTT,CASGEGGTIDTQYF,14,TRBJ2-3,TRBV28,-,TRBD1
TGCGCCAGCAGCCAAGATTTGGGTCCCGTTCAGCCCCAGCATTTT,CASSQDLGPVQPQHF,15,TRBJ1-5,TRBV4-3,few,-
TGCGCCAGCAGCCAAGATCCGGGGGCAGCGTACAATGAGCAGTTCTTC,CASSQDPGAAYNEQFF,16,TRBJ2-1,TRBV4-1,-,-
TGTGCCAGCAGCTTAGTGGTCACCACCTACGAGCAGTACTTC,CASSLVVTTYEQYF,14,TRBJ2-7,TRBV7-2,-,-
TGTGCCAGTAGTATTTTAAGACAGATCACCGGGGAGCTGTTTTTT,CASSILRQITGELFF,15,TRBJ2-2,TRBV19,few,-
TGCGCCAGCAGCCAATTGCACGGACAGGGGGTTTCGGAGCAGTACTTC,CASSQLHGQGVSEQYF,16,TRBJ2-7,TRBV4-3,-,TRBD1
TGCGCCAGCAGCTTGGGGGCAGGGAATGAGCAGTTCTTC,CASSLGAGNEQFF,13,TRBJ2-1,TRBV5-1,-,-
TGTGCCAGCAGCTCCACCTCCGGAAACACCATATATTTT,CASSSTSGNTIYF,13,TRBJ1-3,TRBV11-2,-,-
TGTGCCAGCAGTCCCTTGGGACAACCTACGCCCGAGCAGTACTTC,CASSPLGQPTPEQYF,15,TRBJ2-7,TRBV2,few,-
TGTGCCACCAGCAGAGTTGGCGGGAGGCAGGAGCAGTACTTC,CATSRVGGRQEQYF,14,TRBJ2-7,TRBV15,-,TRBD2
TGTGCCAGCAGCTCCGAGCTAGCGGGACCCTACAATGAGCAGTTCTTC,CASSSELAGPYNEQFF,16,TRBJ2-1,TRBV7-9,once,TRBD2
TGTGCCTGGAGTGTACGAAGGGCAACTAATGAAAAACTGTTTTTT,CAWSVRRATNEKLFF,15,TRBJ1-4,TRBV30,-,-